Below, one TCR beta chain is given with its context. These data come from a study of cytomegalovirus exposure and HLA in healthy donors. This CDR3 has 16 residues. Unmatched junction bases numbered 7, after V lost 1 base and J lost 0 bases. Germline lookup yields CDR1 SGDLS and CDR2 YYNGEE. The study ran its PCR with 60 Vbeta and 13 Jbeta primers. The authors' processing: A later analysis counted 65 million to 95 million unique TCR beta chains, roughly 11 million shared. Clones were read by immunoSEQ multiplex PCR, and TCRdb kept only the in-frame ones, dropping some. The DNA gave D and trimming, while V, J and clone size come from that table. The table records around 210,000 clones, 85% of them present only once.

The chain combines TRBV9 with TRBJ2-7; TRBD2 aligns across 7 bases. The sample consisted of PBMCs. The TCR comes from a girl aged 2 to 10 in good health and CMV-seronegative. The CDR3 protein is CASSVSGRVDSYEQYF. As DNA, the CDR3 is TGTGCCAGCAGCGTATCGGGGAGGGTTGACTCCTACGAGCAGTACTTC.